The 22 T cell receptor beta chains reported below all come from one sample, sequenced in a study of read filtering for tumor transcriptome and immune sequencing. From around 440 ng of RNA, a library with molecular barcoded alpha/delta and beta/gamma adaptors was made. One entry per CDR3 protein results from TCRdb running MiXCR on the reads. The table has tens of thousands of distinct CDR3 sequences, roughly 19% seen once. The sequencing sample was made of a population of CD138-negative cells sorted from bone marrow. The receptors stem from a donor aged 40 or over with multiple myeloma.

A few counts support this clonotype. The chain has TRBV7-6 and TRBJ1-4; unclear D gene. The CDR3 extends over 15 amino acids. Germline V gene data show CDR1 as SGHVS and CDR2 as FNYEAQ. V gave up 4 bases and J gave up 8 bases, with 17 bases separating them. This chain's CDR3 is CASSSSRTTVEKLFF. The CDR3 nucleotides read TGTGCCAGCAGCTCGAGCAGGACTACCGTGGAAAAACTGTTTTTT.

This clonotype was recorded many times. The chain uses TRBV7-9 and TRBJ2-1; no firm D call. In germline, CDR1 is SEHNR, CDR2 FQNEAQ (reference sequence). Trimming removed 3 bases from V and 12 bases from J, with 12 bases in between. This CDR3 spans 12 amino acids. The CDR3 sequence: CASSFQLYGQFF. CDR3 bases: TGTGCCAGCAGCTTCCAATTGTATGGGCAGTTCTTC.

Ten or more counts support this clonotype. J is TRBJ2-2 and V is TRBV3-1, with 7 bases aligning to TRBD1. The CDR3 covers 18 residues. Trimming at V came to 4 bases and at J to 0 bases, leaving 11 bases not matched to a gene. The germline gives CDR1 LGHDT, CDR2 YNNKEL (reference sequence). This CDR3 is CASSLIGARGTNTGELFF. The CDR3 DNA sequence: TGTGCCAGCAGCCTGATAGGAGCCAGGGGGACGAACACCGGGGAGCTGTTTTTT. Looking up the rest from reference TRBV3-1 and TRBJ2-2 gives the full variable domain: DTAVSQTPKYLVTQMGNDKSIKCEQNLGHDTMYWYKQDSKKFLKIMFSYNNKELIINETVPNRFSPKSPDKAHLNLHINSLELGDSAVYFCASSLIGARGTNTGELFFGEGSRLTVL.

This chain connects TRBV4-1 to TRBJ2-1; a weak D match, TRBD2 (6 bases). Trimming shortened V by 4 bases and J by 5 bases, and 18 bases separated the two germline ends. The CDR3 consists of 16 residues. CDR1 and CDR2 (germline): MGHRA, YSYEKL. The CDR3 nucleotides are TGCGCCAGCAGCCTACACAGGTGGGGGGATGACAATGAGCAGTTCTTC. Its protein is CASSLHRWGDDNEQFF.

This clonotype was recorded once. This likely came from a read error, as a far larger clone is one base away. J is TRBJ1-6 and V is TRBV6-6; TRBD1 matches at 7 bases. Germline trimming cut 6 bases from V and 9 bases from J; bases unmatched to any gene: 20. Germline-derived CDR1 and CDR2 are MNHNY and SVGAGI (reference sequence). This CDR3 region has 18 residues. The CDR3 here is CASSSPFDRASSGSPLHF. Here the CDR3 DNA reads TGTGCCAGCAGCTCCCCTTTTGACAGGGCCTCTTCAGGTTCACCCCTCCACTTT.

This clonotype appeared many times. The chain carries TRBV7-9 and TRBJ2-2; D unresolved. Trimming left V 5 bases short and J 0 bases short, with 10 bases between. Germline CDR1 reads SEHNR; CDR2 reads FQNEAQ (reference sequence). The CDR3 spans 15 residues. CDR3 sequence reads: CASSKAVSNTGELFF. CDR3 nucleotide sequence: TGTGCCAGCAGCAAAGCCGTTTCGAACACCGGGGAGCTGTTTTTT.

As concerns this clonotype: Since a far larger clone is one base different, this is likely a read error. This rearrangement joins TRBV12-3 or TRBV12-4 to TRBJ2-1; 7 bases match TRBD1. The J segment lost 7 bases and the V segment lost 6 bases, leaving 9 bases of the junction unmatched. The CDR3 consists of 14 residues. The CDR3 DNA is TGTGCCAGCAGCCGCTGGTACAGGGGTAATGAGCAGTTCTTC. It is translated as CASSRWYRGNEQFF.

Ten or more counts support this clonotype. The rearrangement joins TRBV7-2 to TRBJ2-3, with 11 bases lining up with TRBD2. Germline CDR1 and CDR2: SGHTA and FQGNSA. J lost 5 bases, V lost 8 bases, and 3 bases had no gene match. CDR3 length equals 13 residues. CDR3 nucleotides: TGTGCCAGCCTAGCGGGAGGAGGAGATACGCAGTATTTT. It is translated as CASLAGGGDTQYF.

There are many counts of this clonotype. This chain connects TRBV29-1 to TRBJ2-1; no definite D call. The germline gives CDR1 SQVTM, CDR2 ANQGSEA. The V gene lost 3 bases and the J gene lost 0 bases, with 9 bases spanning the gap. The CDR3 is made up of 14 amino acids. Here the CDR3 DNA reads TGCAGCGTTGAGTCAGTAGACTCCTACAATGAGCAGTTCTTC. Its protein product is CSVESVDSYNEQFF.

The sample holds many counts of this clonotype. The rearrangement uses TRBV3-1 and TRBJ2-4; 13 bases line up with TRBD2. Germline V gives CDR1 LGHDT, CDR2 YNNKEL (reference sequence). CDR3 length equals 19 residues. Trimming took 3 bases from V and 0 from J; bases not matched to a gene: 8. The CDR3 nucleotides are TGTGCCAGCAGCCAGGGACTAGCGGGACTAGAATTAGCCAAAAACATTCAGTACTTC. This codes for CASSQGLAGLELAKNIQYF.

This clonotype was picked up many times. V is TRBV24-1 and J is TRBJ2-3, with 7 bases lining up with TRBD1. From germline, CDR1 is KGHDR and CDR2 SFDVKD. The junction had 2 bases not matched to a gene; V was cut back by 0 bases and J by 3 bases. CDR3 size: 15 residues. The CDR3 DNA follows: TGTGCCACCAGTGATTTGGGCAGGGGGACAGATACGCAGTATTTT. Protein sequence: CATSDLGRGTDTQYF.

At least ten counts were recorded for this clonotype. Relative to the germline gene, one junction end is altered; a read error may explain this. The chain links TRBV28 to TRBJ1-1; the D gene is possibly TRBD1 (5 bases). Germline V gene sequence: CDR1 MDHEN, CDR2 SYDVKM. CDR3 length equals 16 residues. As DNA, the CDR3 is TGTGCCAGCAGTTCCTGGGGGGGTTGGGACCTCACTGAGGCTTTCTTT. Translating it yields CASSSWGGWDLTEAFF.

On this clonotype: This could be a read error, since a much larger clone is one nucleotide away. This chain joins TRBV6-4 and TRBJ2-7, with D possibly being TRBD2 (5 bases). CDR1 is MRHNA, CDR2 SNTAGT, per germline. This CDR3 contains 11 residues. Deletions cut 11 bases from V and 5 bases from J, with 13 bases between. The CDR3 region is CALEAIHEQYF. CDR3 DNA: TGTGCCCTGGAGGCTATCCACGAGCAGTACTTC.

This clonotype was observed many times. The rearrangement joins TRBV20-1 to TRBJ2-7, with 7 nucleotides matching TRBD1. Germline lookup yields CDR1 DFQATT and CDR2 SNEGSKA (reference sequence). This CDR3 spans 14 amino acids. J lost 3 bases, V lost 3 bases, and 8 bases had no gene match. The CDR3: CSARPGTVNYEQYF. The CDR3 region has the DNA TGCAGTGCTAGGCCCGGGACAGTAAACTACGAGCAGTACTTC.

V is TRBV19 and J is TRBJ2-7, with 10 bases that match TRBD2. Trimming removed 4 bases from V and 2 bases from J; junction bases left unmatched: 5. The CDR3 contains 15 residues. Germline CDR1 reads LNHDA; CDR2 reads SQIVND (reference sequence). CDR3 residues: CASSNAGTSAYEQYF. CDR3 in DNA: TGTGCCAGTAGTAACGCCGGGACTAGCGCCTACGAGCAGTACTTC. The variable domain in full, with the rest retrieved from reference TRBV19 and TRBJ2-7, is DGGITQSPKYLFRKEGQNVTLSCEQNLNHDAMYWYRQDPGQGLRLIYYSQIVNDFQKGDIAEGYSVSREKKESFPLTVTSAQKNPTAFYLCASSNAGTSAYEQYFGPGTRLTVT.

The genes are TRBV28 and TRBJ1-3, with TRBD1 identical over 7 bases. This CDR3 contains 15 residues. V lost 3 bases and J lost 1; bases outside the gene matches: 3. The V gene's germline CDR1 is MDHEN and CDR2 SYDVKM. The CDR3 DNA sequence: TGTGCCAGCAGTTTCAAGGGACAGTCTGGAAACACCATATATTTT. It is translated as CASSFKGQSGNTIYF. Full variable domain (rest looked up from reference TRBV28 and TRBJ1-3): DVKVTQSSRYLVKRTGEKVFLECVQDMDHENMFWYRQDPGLGLRLIYFSYDVKMKEKGDIPEGYSVSREKKERFSLILESASTNQTSMYLCASSFKGQSGNTIYFGEGSWLTVV.

This chain links TRBV7-8 with TRBJ2-2; D is perhaps TRBD1 (5 bases). Germline loops: CDR1 SGHVS, CDR2 FQNEAQ. The CDR3 extends over 14 amino acids. V was trimmed by 5 bases and J by 4 bases, leaving 11 bases between them. The CDR3 nucleotides read TGTGCCAGCAGCGCGCAGGGTCCCACCGGGGAGCTGTTTTTT. This encodes CASSAQGPTGELFF. The variable domain in full, with the rest retrieved from reference TRBV7-8 and TRBJ2-2, is GAGVSQSPRYKVAKRGQDVALRCDPISGHVSLFWYQQALGQGPEFLTYFQNEAQLDKSGLPSDRFFAERPEGSVSTLKIQRTQQEDSAVYLCASSAQGPTGELFFGEGSRLTVL.

Many counts were recorded for this clonotype. The V and J genes are TRBV6-1 and TRBJ1-1; D may be TRBD1 (6 bases). The CDR3 is 13 residues long. The germline CDR1 and CDR2 sequences are MNHNS and SASEGT. V was pared by 8 bases and J by 1 base, with 11 bases between. CDR3 loop: CASVRGTNTEAFF. The CDR3, as DNA: TGTGCCAGCGTAAGGGGGACGAACACTGAAGCTTTCTTT.

This clonotype has a handful of counts. Here the CDR3 reads CSASDASYEQYF. CDR3 nucleotide sequence: TGCAGTGCTTCGGACGCCTCCTACGAGCAGTACTTC. This chain connects TRBV20-1 to TRBJ2-7; D uncertain. V gave up 5 bases and J gave up 0 bases, with 8 bases separating them. The CDR3 is 12 residues long. Germline values: CDR1 DFQATT, CDR2 SNEGSKA (reference sequence).

This clonotype was observed once. A much bigger clone sits one base away, suggesting this may be a read error. The V call is TRBV18, the J call TRBJ1-6, with D perhaps TRBD1 (5 bases). V dropped 3 bases and J dropped 10 bases, with 13 bases sitting between them. Germline CDR1 and CDR2: KGHSH and LQKENI. The CDR3 is made up of 14 amino acids. The CDR3 loop reads CASSPTAKKSPLHF. The DNA for the CDR3 is TGTGCCAGCTCACCGACAGCCAAGAAATCACCCCTCCACTTT.

This clonotype was counted many times. The chain couples TRBV20-1 to TRBJ2-4; D is unclear. CDR3 length equals 15 residues. Germline CDR1 DFQATT, CDR2 SNEGSKA (reference sequence). Trimming shortened V by 4 bases and J by 2 bases, and 15 bases separated the two germline ends. The CDR3 spells CSAMQAGAPKNIQYF. CDR3 DNA sequence: TGCAGTGCTATGCAAGCCGGAGCACCCAAAAACATTCAGTACTTC.

This clonotype was observed many times. The J gene is TRBJ2-5, the V gene TRBV3-1; no clear D. V was trimmed by 10 bases and J by 4 bases, leaving 13 bases between them. Germline V CDR1 and CDR2: LGHDT, YNNKEL (reference sequence). There are 12 residues in the CDR3. CDR3 nucleotides: TGTGCCACCGCCGAGGTTCGAGAGACCCAGTACTTC. Translated, it gives CATAEVRETQYF.